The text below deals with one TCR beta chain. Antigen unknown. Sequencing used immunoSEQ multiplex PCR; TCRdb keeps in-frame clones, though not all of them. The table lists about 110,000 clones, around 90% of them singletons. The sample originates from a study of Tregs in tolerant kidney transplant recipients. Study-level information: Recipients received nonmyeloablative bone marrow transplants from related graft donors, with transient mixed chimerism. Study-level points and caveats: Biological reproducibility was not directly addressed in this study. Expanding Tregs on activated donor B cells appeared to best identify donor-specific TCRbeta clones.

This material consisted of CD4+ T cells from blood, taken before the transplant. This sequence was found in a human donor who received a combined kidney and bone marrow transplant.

The chain's CDR3 is CASSLRGQDEKLFF. DNA for the CDR3: TGTGCCAGCAGCTTAAGGGGACAGGACGAAAAACTGTTTTTT. The chain joins TRBV7-9 to TRBJ1-4; 8 bases agree with TRBD1. V lost 2 bases, J lost 8 bases, and 4 bases stayed unmatched. The CDR3 has 14 amino acids. Germline values: CDR1 SEHNR, CDR2 FQNEAQ (reference sequence). Supplemented by reference TRBV7-9 and TRBJ1-4, the full variable domain reads DTGVSQNPRHKITKRGQNVTFRCDPISEHNRLYWYRQTLGQGPEFLTYFQNEAQLEKSRLLSDRFSAERPKGSFSTLEIQRTEQGDSAMYLCASSLRGQDEKLFFGSGTQLSVL.